This T cell receptor beta chain was identified during a study of memory CD4+ T cells and cytomegalovirus serostatus. Broader study findings: Suggested: most of the CMV-linked TCR signature lies in CD4+ memory cells. About 40% of the roughly 160 known CMV-associated TCRbeta sequences appeared in CD4+ memory.

Clones were sequenced by immunoSEQ multiplex PCR, and TCRdb holds only the in-frame ones, with some missing. The table includes under 55,000 clones, around four fifths detected once. The CDR3 extends over 14 amino acids. Per the germline V gene, CDR1 is SGHTA and CDR2 is FQGNSA. V gave up 0 bases and J gave up 5 bases, with 7 bases separating them. Remarks on this clone: Its matching antigen is unknown.

The sort gate was single viable CD3+CD4+CD8-CD45RO+ cells for memory CD4+ T cells. The source is an adult in good health and CMV-seropositive. The chain carries TRBV7-2 and TRBJ1-4; tentatively, D is TRBD1 (5 bases). Sample: memory CD4+ T cells from blood. CDR3 region: CASSLAGTNEKLFF. The DNA of the CDR3 is TGTGCCAGCAGCTTAGCAGGGACGAATGAAAAACTGTTTTTT.